This section outlines one T cell receptor beta chain sequence together with its context. Germline CDR1 reads KGHSH; CDR2 reads LQKENI. V lost 2 bases and J 5 bases, leaving 15 bases between the germline ends. The CDR3 consists of 15 residues. The entry originates in a study of lymphopenia after photon versus proton radiotherapy. Sequencing was performed with immunoSEQ multiplex PCR; in TCRdb, only in-frame clones are kept and a portion is missing. The sample carries approximately 30,000 clones, roughly four fifths recorded once. The sequence was obtained from a woman between 50 and 59 years old with pancreatic cancer. The chain links TRBV18 to TRBJ2-5; possibly TRBD1 for D (5 bases). The source material was peripheral blood, sampled from a patient treated with photon-based radiotherapy. This CDR3 is CASSPFSGFRETQYF. CDR3 coding DNA: TGTGCCAGCTCACCATTTTCAGGGTTTCGGGAGACCCAGTACTTC.